This T cell receptor beta chain was obtained from a study of T cell changes during pregnancy in multiple sclerosis. The data were produced by immunoSEQ multiplex PCR, yet TCRdb's version contains in-frame clones alone and is incomplete. The table includes around 70,000 clones, 85% to 95% detected once. Per the germline V gene, CDR1 is SGHTA and CDR2 is FQGTGA. The CDR3 length is 15 residues. The V gene end was trimmed by 3 bases and the J gene end by 9 bases; junction bases not matched to a gene: 10. This chain uses TRBV7-3 with TRBJ2-1, with 8 nucleotides matching TRBD1. The TCR was taken from a female donor in good health, enrolled as a control in a pregnancy study. The sequencing here drew on peripheral blood, taken in the second trimester of pregnancy. This chain's CDR3 is CASSFPQGALLEQFF. The CDR3 DNA follows: TGTGCCAGCAGCTTCCCCCAGGGGGCGCTACTTGAGCAGTTCTTC.